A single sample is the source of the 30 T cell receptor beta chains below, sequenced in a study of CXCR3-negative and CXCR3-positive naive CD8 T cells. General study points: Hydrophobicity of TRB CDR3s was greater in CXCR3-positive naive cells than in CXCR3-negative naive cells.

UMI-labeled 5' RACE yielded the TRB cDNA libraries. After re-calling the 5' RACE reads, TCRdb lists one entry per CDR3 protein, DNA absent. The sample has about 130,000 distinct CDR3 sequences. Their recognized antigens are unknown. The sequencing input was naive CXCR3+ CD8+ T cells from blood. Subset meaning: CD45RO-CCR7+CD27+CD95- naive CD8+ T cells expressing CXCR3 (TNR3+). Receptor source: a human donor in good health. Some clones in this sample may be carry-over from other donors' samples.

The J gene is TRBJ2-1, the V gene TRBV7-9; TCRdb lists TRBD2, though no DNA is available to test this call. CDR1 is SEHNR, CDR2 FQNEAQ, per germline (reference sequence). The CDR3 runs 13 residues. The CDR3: CASSLDSTIEQFF.

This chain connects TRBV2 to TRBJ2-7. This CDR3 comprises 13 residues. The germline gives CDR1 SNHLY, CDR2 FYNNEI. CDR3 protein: CASSEQDTYEQYF.

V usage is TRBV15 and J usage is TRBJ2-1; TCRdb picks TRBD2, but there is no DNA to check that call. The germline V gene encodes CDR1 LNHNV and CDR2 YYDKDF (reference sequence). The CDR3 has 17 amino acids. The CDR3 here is CATSPRGLAGGLNEQFF.

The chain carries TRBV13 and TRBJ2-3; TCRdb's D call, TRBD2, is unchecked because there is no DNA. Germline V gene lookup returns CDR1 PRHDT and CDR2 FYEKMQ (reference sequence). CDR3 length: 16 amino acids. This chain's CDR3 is CASSSMVLAGDHTQYF.

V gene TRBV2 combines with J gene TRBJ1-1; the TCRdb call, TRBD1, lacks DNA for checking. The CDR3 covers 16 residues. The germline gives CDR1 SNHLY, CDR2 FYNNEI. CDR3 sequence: CASSHATGQLNTEAFF.

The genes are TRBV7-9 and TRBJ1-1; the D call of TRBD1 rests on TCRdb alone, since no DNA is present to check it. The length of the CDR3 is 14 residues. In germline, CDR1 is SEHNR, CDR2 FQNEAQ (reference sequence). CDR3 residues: CASSLTGVNTEAFF.

The chain's CDR3 is CSARGGLAGRDTQYF. The chain recombines TRBV20-1 with TRBJ2-3; TCRdb returns TRBD2, unconfirmable since there is no DNA. Germline V gene lookup returns CDR1 DFQATT and CDR2 SNEGSKA (reference sequence). The CDR3 length is 15 residues.

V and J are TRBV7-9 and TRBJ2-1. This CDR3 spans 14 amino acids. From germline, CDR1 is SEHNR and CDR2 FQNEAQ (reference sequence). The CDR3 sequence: CASSRTPTGNEQFF.

CDR3 sequence reads: CSASEGMNTEAFF. This chain links TRBV20-1 with TRBJ1-1. This CDR3 comprises 13 residues. CDR1 DFQATT and CDR2 SNEGSKA come from the germline V gene (reference sequence).

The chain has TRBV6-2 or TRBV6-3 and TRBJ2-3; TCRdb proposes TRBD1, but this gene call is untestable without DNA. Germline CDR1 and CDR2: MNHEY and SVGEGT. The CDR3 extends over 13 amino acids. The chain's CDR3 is CASPGTETDTQYF.

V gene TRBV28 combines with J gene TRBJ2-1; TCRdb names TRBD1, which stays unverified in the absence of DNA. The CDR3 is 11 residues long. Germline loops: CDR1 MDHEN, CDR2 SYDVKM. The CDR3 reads CATGGFNEQFF.

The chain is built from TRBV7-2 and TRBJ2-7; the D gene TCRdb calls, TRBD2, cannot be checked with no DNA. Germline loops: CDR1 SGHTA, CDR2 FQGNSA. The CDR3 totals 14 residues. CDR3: CASSFEGLVYEQYF.

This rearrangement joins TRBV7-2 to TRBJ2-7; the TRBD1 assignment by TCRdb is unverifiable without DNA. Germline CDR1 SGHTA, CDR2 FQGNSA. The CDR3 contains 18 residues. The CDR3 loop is CASSTPRQGETLSYEQYF.

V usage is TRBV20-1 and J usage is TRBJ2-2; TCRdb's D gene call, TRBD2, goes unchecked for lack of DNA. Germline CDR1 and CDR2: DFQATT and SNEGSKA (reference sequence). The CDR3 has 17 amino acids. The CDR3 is CSARSAWSGKNTGELFF.

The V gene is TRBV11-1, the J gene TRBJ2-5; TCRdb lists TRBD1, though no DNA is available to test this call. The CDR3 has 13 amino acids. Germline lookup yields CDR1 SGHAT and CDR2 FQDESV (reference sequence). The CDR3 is CASSPPGEETQYF.

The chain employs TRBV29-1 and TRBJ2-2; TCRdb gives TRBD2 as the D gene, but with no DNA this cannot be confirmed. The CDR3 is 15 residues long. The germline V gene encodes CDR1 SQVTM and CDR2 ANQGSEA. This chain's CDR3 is CSVESASVNTGELFF.

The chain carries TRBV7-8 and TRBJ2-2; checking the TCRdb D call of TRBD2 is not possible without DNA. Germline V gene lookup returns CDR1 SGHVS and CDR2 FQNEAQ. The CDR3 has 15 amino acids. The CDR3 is CASSLRDSPGGELFF.

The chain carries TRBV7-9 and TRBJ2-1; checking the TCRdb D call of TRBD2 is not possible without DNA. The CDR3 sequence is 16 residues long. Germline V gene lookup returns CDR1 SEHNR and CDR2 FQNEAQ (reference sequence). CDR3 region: CASSLASGGPSNEQFF.

CDR3 amino acids: CASSSRTYGTDTQYF. The chain uses TRBV5-1 and TRBJ2-3; without DNA, the TCRdb call of TRBD1 cannot be checked. This CDR3 is 15 amino acids long. Germline values: CDR1 SGHRS, CDR2 YFSETQ.

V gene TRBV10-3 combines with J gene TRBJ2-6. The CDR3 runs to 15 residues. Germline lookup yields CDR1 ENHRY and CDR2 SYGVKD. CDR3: CAISESVTGANVLTF.

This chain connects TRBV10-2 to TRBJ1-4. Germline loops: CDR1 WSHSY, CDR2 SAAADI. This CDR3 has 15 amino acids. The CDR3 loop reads CASSGNSATNEKLFF.

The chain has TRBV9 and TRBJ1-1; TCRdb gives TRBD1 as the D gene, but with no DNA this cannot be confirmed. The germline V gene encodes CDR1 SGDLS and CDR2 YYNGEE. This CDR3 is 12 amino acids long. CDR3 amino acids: CASAGVGTEAFF.

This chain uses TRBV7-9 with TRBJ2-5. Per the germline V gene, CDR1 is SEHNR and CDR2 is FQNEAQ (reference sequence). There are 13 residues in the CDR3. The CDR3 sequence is CASSPGGLETQYF.

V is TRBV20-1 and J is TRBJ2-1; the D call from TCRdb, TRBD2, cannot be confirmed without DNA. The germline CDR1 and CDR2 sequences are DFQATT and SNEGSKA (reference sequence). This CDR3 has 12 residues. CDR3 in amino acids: CSARTLGNEQFF.

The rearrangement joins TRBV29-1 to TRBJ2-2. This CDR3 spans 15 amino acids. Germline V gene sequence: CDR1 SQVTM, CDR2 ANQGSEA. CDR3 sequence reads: CSVEGLLDDTGELFF.

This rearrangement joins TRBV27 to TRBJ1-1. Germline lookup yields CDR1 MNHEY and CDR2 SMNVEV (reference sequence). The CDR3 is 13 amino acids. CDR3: CASSLSVNTEAFF.

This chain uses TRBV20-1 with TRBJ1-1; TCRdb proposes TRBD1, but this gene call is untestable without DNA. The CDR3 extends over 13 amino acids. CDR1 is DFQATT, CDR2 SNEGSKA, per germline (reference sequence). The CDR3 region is CSASAGVNTEAFF.

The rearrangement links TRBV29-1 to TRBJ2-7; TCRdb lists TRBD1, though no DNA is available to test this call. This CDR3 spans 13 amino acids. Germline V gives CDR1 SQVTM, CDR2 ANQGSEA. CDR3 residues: CSVGQGPSYEQYF.

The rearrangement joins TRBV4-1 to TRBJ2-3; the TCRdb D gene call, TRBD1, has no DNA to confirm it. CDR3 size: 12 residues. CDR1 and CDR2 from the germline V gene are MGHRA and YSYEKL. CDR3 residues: CASSLWDGQQYF.

CDR3 region: CSAREPGNTRELFF. The chain carries TRBV20-1 and TRBJ2-2; as DNA is missing, the TRBD1 call by TCRdb cannot be tested. The CDR3 is made up of 14 amino acids. The germline V gene has CDR1 DFQATT and CDR2 SNEGSKA (reference sequence).